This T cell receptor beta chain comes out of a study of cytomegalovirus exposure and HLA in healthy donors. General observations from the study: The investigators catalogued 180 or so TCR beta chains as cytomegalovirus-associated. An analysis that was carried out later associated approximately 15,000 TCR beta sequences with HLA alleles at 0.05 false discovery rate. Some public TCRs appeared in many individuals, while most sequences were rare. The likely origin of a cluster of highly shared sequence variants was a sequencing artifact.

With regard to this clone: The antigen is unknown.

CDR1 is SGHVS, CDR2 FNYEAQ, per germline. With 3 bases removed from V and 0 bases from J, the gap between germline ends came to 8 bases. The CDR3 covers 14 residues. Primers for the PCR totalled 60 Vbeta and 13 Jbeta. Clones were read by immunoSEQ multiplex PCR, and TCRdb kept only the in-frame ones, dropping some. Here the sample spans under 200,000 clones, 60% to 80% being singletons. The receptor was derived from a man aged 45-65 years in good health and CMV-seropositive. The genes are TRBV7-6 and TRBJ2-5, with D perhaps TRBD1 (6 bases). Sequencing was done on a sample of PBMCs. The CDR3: CASSFGQYQETQYF. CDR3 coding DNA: TGTGCCAGCAGCTTTGGACAGTACCAAGAGACCCAGTACTTC.